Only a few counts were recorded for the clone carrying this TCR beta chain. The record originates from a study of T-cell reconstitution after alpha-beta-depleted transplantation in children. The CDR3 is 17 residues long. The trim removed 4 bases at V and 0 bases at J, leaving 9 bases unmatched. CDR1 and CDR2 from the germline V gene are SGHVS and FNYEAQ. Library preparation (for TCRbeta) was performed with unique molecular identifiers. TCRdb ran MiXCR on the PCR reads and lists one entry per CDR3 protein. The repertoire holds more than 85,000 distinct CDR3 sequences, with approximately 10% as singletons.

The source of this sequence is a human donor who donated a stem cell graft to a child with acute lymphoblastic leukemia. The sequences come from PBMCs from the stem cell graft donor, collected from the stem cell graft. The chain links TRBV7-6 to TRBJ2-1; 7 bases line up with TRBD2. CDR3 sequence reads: CASSSPGGTNSYNEQFF. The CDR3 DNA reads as TGTGCCAGCAGCTCCCCCGGGGGGACTAACTCCTACAATGAGCAGTTCTTC.